Listed below are T cell receptor beta chains from one sample, sequenced in a study of blood T cell repertoires in COVID-19. Some clones are missing from TCRdb's copy, which holds only in-frame ones; the method was immunoSEQ multiplex PCR. This sample yields 150,000 or so clones, of which roughly 78% are seen a single time; approximately 6% belongs to the top ten. The sequencing input was PBMCs or T cells enriched from blood (not recorded which). The receptors were sampled from a woman aged 45-65 years who had recovered from COVID-19. Each CDR3 is given with its conserved first and last residue. A D gene is named only where the DNA matches it firmly. Expanded clones are given a class, and other clones once, few, many or no size at all.

CDR3 protein	CDR3 DNA	V gene	J gene	clone size	D gene
CASSPPTGGNTEAFF	TGTGCCAGCAGCCCTCCGACAGGGGGCAACACTGAAGCTTTCTTT	TRBV7-9	TRBJ1-1	NA	TRBD1
CAISDTGGNQPQHF	TGTGCCATCAGTGATACCGGGGGAAATCAGCCCCAGCATTTT	TRBV10-3	TRBJ1-5	once	NA
CASSLGVRGGTQYF	TGCGCCAGCAGCTTGGGGGTCAGGGGCGGGACGCAGTATTTT	TRBV5-1	TRBJ2-3	NA	NA
CASSPGRGGSDTQYF	TGCGCCAGCAGCCCTGGCCGGGGAGGCTCAGATACGCAGTATTTT	TRBV5-1	TRBJ2-3	NA	NA
CASSLPPPGESSYNEQFF	TGTGCCAGCAGCCTTCCCCCCCCCGGGGAGAGCTCCTACAATGAGCAGTTCTTC	TRBV4-2	TRBJ2-1	NA	NA
CASNPGGVYSNQPQHF	TGTGCCAGTAACCCCGGAGGGGTTTATAGCAATCAGCCCCAGCATTTT	TRBV19	TRBJ1-5	NA	NA
CASSQEMSVQRGFTDTQYF	TGTGCCAGCAGCCAAGAGATGTCCGTCCAGCGGGGATTCACAGATACGCAGTATTTT	TRBV4-2	TRBJ2-3	NA	TRBD2
CASPPVGTGVSSYNEQFF	TGTGCCAGCCCCCCTGTGGGGACAGGGGTGAGCTCCTACAATGAGCAGTTCTTC	TRBV5-4	TRBJ2-1	NA	TRBD1
CASSSLRGSYEQYF	TGTGCCAGCAGCTCCCTCAGGGGCTCCTACGAGCAGTACTTC	TRBV5-6	TRBJ2-7	NA	NA
CASSGEIWPNTGELFF	TGTGCCAGCAGCGGGGAGATCTGGCCGAACACCGGGGAGCTGTTTTTT	TRBV4-2	TRBJ2-2	NA	NA
CASRGRAPETQYF	TGTGCCAGTAGGGGGAGGGCCCCAGAGACCCAGTACTTC	TRBV19	TRBJ2-5	NA	TRBD2
CASSPSGGETQYF	TGTGCCAGCAGCCCATCGGGGGGAGAGACCCAGTACTTC	TRBV7-2	TRBJ2-5	NA	TRBD2
CASLGLSREKLFF	TGTGCCAGCCTGGGACTTTCCAGGGAAAAACTGTTTTTT	TRBV6-5	TRBJ1-4	NA	NA
CASSPAQRAAYNSPLHF	TGTGCCAGCAGCCCCGCCCAGCGGGCGGCCTATAATTCACCCCTCCACTTT	TRBV7-9	TRBJ1-6	NA	NA
CASSAYRGRRTNVLTF	TGTGCCAGCAGTGCCTACAGGGGGCGAAGGACCAACGTCCTGACTTTC	TRBV2	TRBJ2-6	NA	TRBD1